This T cell receptor beta chain was sequenced during a study of OX40 agonist ivuxolimab in advanced cancers. Looking at the study overall: It was permissible to have had prior anti-PD-1, anti-PD-L1 or anti-CTLA-4 therapy, and over 35% had some. Overall study findings and caveats: Clonal expansion among partial responders at 0.1-3.0 mg/kg ranked near the lowest. At doses 0.1 to 3.0 mg/kg, CD4+ and CD8+ clones expanded.

Measured with immunoSEQ multiplex PCR; TCRdb has only the in-frame clones, and not every one. The profile covers some 40,000 clones, with around 83% appearing a single time and about 20% taken by the ten largest. The CDR3 sequence is 15 residues long. The trim removed 4 bases at V and 7 bases at J, leaving 7 bases unmatched. From germline, CDR1 is LNHDA and CDR2 SQIVND (reference sequence). Concerning this clone itself: What it binds is not known.

The TCR was taken from an adult with an advanced solid tumor such as melanoma, head and neck, liver or kidney cancer. The chain carries TRBV19 and TRBJ1-6; TRBD1 matches at 7 bases. The sequences come from CD4+ or CD8+ T cells sorted from blood, collected in a trial of the OX40 agonist ivuxolimab. In DNA, the CDR3 is TGTGCCAGTAGTACGACAGGGAATAAGAATTCACCCCTCCACTTT. Its protein is CASSTTGNKNSPLHF. Filled out from reference TRBV19 and TRBJ1-6, the complete variable domain reads DGGITQSPKYLFRKEGQNVTLSCEQNLNHDAMYWYRQDPGQGLRLIYYSQIVNDFQKGDIAEGYSVSREKKESFPLTVTSAQKNPTAFYLCASSTTGNKNSPLHFGNGTRLTVT.